This TCR beta chain derives from a study of shared clonotypes between healthy human individuals. Germline V gene lookup returns CDR1 SGHNT and CDR2 YYREEE (reference sequence). Trimming removed 3 bases at V and 7 bases at J, with 11 bases between. The CDR3 covers 13 residues. Some clones are missing from TCRdb's copy, which holds only in-frame ones; the method was immunoSEQ multiplex PCR. The sample carries 2 million to 2.5 million clones, roughly 93% recorded once. This clone was seen just once. The source is a man between 18 and 29 years old in good health. Some clones in this sample may be carry-over from other donors' samples. This chain connects TRBV5-4 to TRBJ2-1; no clear D gene. The sequenced sample consisted of naive CD4+ T cells from PBMCs. The subset: CD45RA+ positively selected. The CDR3 DNA reads as TGTGCCAGCAGCTCTTACCCTGGAAATGAGCAGTTCTTC. This gives the protein CASSSYPGNEQFF.